The clone carrying this T cell receptor beta chain was seen only once. With V trimmed by 3 bases and J by 2 bases, 5 bases remained unmatched. Germline V lookup: CDR1 SEHNR, CDR2 FQNEAQ (reference sequence). CDR3 size: 15 residues. CD8+CD57+ cell expansion, shown by flow cytometry, had occurred in the patients selected for sequencing. There was no therapy given to any patient before the blood sampling took place. These data originate in a study of CD8+CD57+ T cells in acquired aplastic anemia. Turning to the study itself: The mean DNA yield obtained from sorted CD4+ and CD8+ cells came to roughly 3.4 ug.

The template used for profiling TCR beta VDJ and CDR3 was genomic DNA. TCRdb re-derived calls from the reads in MiXCR, one entry per CDR3 protein. Here the sample spans 200,000 to 250,000 distinct CDR3 sequences, around half being singletons. This sequence was found in a human donor with aplastic anemia. The chain links TRBV7-9 to TRBJ1-2; the match to TRBD1 covers 8 bases. Sequenced: sorted CD4+, CD8+, or CD8+CD57+ T cells (not recorded which) from PBMCs. CDR3 DNA: TGTGCCAGCAGCTTCGGGGGACAGGTGAACTATGGCTACACCTTC. This translates into CASSFGGQVNYGYTF.